This entry lists 17 T cell receptor beta chains sequenced from one sample in a study of T cells in Graves' hyperthyroidism and ophthalmopathy (dated by TCRdb to the late 2010s). Receptor amplification or capture employed multiplex PCR. TCRdb names Illumina HiSeq 2000 as the instrument used. Amplification of TCR beta CDR3 regions was carried out from RNA transcripts. For the first round of RT-PCR on the TCR CDR3, the HTBI primer set was used together with the Qiagen OneStep RT-PCR kit. The public reads were reprocessed in TCRdb via fastp at Q25 and MiXCR, keeping in-frame beta chains. Each CDR3 protein gets just one entry, which takes the most common genes and DNA from the rows behind it. A total of 450,000 to 700,000 distinct CDR3 sequences appear in this sample, about half of them only once. The leading ten clones occupy 15% to 20% of the sample. Material: peripheral blood or thyroid tissue (not recorded which). The receptors were gathered from an adult woman with Graves' disease, either hyperthyroidism or ophthalmopathy (not recorded which).

This rearrangement joins TRBV5-1 to TRBJ1-1, with 8 bases identical to TRBD1. There are 14 residues in the CDR3. Trimming at V came to 4 bases and at J to 3 bases, leaving 5 bases not matched to a gene. The germline CDR1 and CDR2 sequences are SGHRS and YFSETQ. Written as DNA, the CDR3 is TGCGCCAGCAGCCCCACAGGGGGTTACACTGAAGCTTTCTTT. Protein product: CASSPTGGYTEAFF.

This clonotype occurred many times. The V gene is TRBV11-2, the J gene TRBJ2-2; D unclear. V dropped 0 bases and J dropped 4 bases, with 18 bases sitting between them. Germline V gene lookup returns CDR1 SGHAT and CDR2 FQNNGV. The length of the CDR3 is 18 residues. DNA of the CDR3: TGTGCCAGCAGCTTAGATGGCGCCCTTAAGTGGGGCACCGGGGAGCTGTTTTTT. Amino acid sequence: CASSLDGALKWGTGELFF.

At least ten counts were recorded for this clonotype. The chain recombines TRBV10-2 with TRBJ1-3, with TRBD1 as a possible D gene (5 bases). V was clipped by 4 bases and J by 4 bases, with 11 bases between them. Germline V lookup: CDR1 WSHSY, CDR2 SAAADI. The CDR3 consists of 14 residues. The CDR3 DNA sequence: TGCGCCAGCAGTGTCCAGGGCGAAGGAAACACCATATATTTT. Amino acid sequence: CASSVQGEGNTIYF.

The chain links TRBV20-1 to TRBJ2-5, with D tentatively TRBD1 (5 bases). CDR1 and CDR2 (germline): DFQATT, SNEGSKA (reference sequence). The V and J ends lost 5 bases and 0 bases respectively, with 10 bases between them. The CDR3 covers 13 residues. CDR3 region: CSAGAGNQETQYF. DNA for the CDR3: TGCAGTGCTGGCGCAGGGAACCAAGAGACCCAGTACTTC.

This clonotype was detected ten times or more. The chain recombines TRBV11-2 with TRBJ1-1, with 7 bases matching TRBD1. Trimming removed 5 bases from V and 1 base from J; junction bases left unmatched: 4. Germline CDR1 is SGHAT and CDR2 is FQNNGV. The CDR3 extends over 14 amino acids. CDR3 bases: TGTGCCAGCAGCCACGGGACAGCGAACACTGAAGCTTTCTTT. It yields the protein CASSHGTANTEAFF.

On this clonotype itself: Germline and junction disagree at one end, which may indicate a read error. V usage is TRBV6-1 and J usage is TRBJ2-3; a possible D gene is TRBD1 (7 bases). The CDR3 is 17 amino acids. Germline V gene sequence: CDR1 MNHNS, CDR2 SASEGT. The CDR3 sequence is CAISVSPTGEATDTQYF. The CDR3 DNA sequence: TGTGCCATCAGTGTGTCCCCCACAGGGGAGGCCACAGATACGCAGTATTTT.

This clonotype was counted many times. This chain links TRBV27 with TRBJ1-5; D remains ambiguous. This CDR3 contains 15 residues. The germline V gene encodes CDR1 MNHEY and CDR2 SMNVEV (reference sequence). V was clipped by 1 base and J by 0 bases, with 7 bases between them. CDR3 sequence (DNA): TGTGCCAGCAGTTTATTGGGTCCTAGCAATCAGCCCCAGCATTTT. As protein: CASSLLGPSNQPQHF.

This clonotype was detected only a few times. This rearrangement joins TRBV2 to TRBJ1-1; 11 bases match TRBD1. V gave up 7 bases and J gave up 5 bases; unmatched junction bases: 6. The V gene's germline CDR1 is SNHLY and CDR2 FYNNEI. The CDR3 has 14 residues. The CDR3: CASNGQGAGTEAFF. DNA for the CDR3: TGTGCCAGCAACGGACAGGGGGCCGGGACTGAAGCTTTCTTT.

This clonotype showed up many times. The chain has TRBV10-1 and TRBJ1-2, with D hard to call. Germline assignment: CDR1 WNHNN and CDR2 SYGVQD (reference sequence). The CDR3 is 13 residues long. The germline V and J ends were trimmed by 7 bases and 0 bases, with 9 bases remaining between them. CDR3 DNA: TGCGCCAGCACCATGAAATCTAACTATGGCTACACCTTC. This translates into CASTMKSNYGYTF.

V and J are TRBV5-5 and TRBJ1-1; no reliable D call. Trimming cost V 0 bases and J 11 bases, with 14 bases left between them. Germline loops: CDR1 SGHKS, CDR2 YYEKEE (reference sequence). The CDR3 sequence is 13 residues long. DNA for the CDR3: TGTGCCAGCAGCTTGGTTGGGATCAATTTGGCTTTCTTT. The encoded protein is CASSLVGINLAFF.

Comment on this clonotype: At one of its ends the junction is not consistent with the germline gene, which may arise from a read error. This sequence joins TRBV7-9 and TRBJ1-2; unclear D gene. Germline values: CDR1 SEHNR, CDR2 FQNEAQ (reference sequence). The CDR3 sequence is 14 residues long. The CDR3 bases are TGCGCCAGCAGTCCAACGGCAGCTAACTATGGCTACACCTTC. This gives the protein CASSPTAANYGYTF.

This chain connects TRBV20-1 to TRBJ1-3; D possibly corresponds to TRBD1 (5 bases). The CDR3 length is 15 residues. Trimming pared 0 bases from V and 0 bases from J, leaving 9 bases between. CDR1 DFQATT and CDR2 SNEGSKA come from the germline V gene (reference sequence). Written as DNA, the CDR3 is TGCAGTGCTAGAGAAGACAGCCTCTCTGGAAACACCATATATTTT. Protein sequence: CSAREDSLSGNTIYF.

The rearrangement uses TRBV20-1 and TRBJ1-5, with a weak D call TRBD1 (5 bases). V was cut by 6 bases and J by 5 bases, with 14 bases left in between. The germline CDR1 and CDR2 sequences are DFQATT and SNEGSKA (reference sequence). There are 13 residues in the CDR3. CDR3 loop: CSAPLQADQPQHF. The CDR3 DNA reads TGCAGTGCCCCCCTACAGGCAGATCAGCCCCAGCATTTT.

This clonotype was detected once. CDR3 in amino acids: CASSVPGQGAVNQPQHF. CDR3 nucleotides: TGTGCCAGCTCAGTCCCGGGACAGGGGGCTGTCAATCAGCCCCAGCATTTT. V gene TRBV9 combines with J gene TRBJ1-5; 12 nucleotides agree with TRBD1. The CDR3 is made up of 17 amino acids. From germline, CDR1 is SGDLS and CDR2 YYNGEE. Germline trimming cut 7 bases from V and 3 bases from J; bases unmatched to any gene: 11.

This clonotype has only one observation. The chain joins TRBV14 to TRBJ2-5; D is unresolved. This CDR3 spans 17 amino acids. Trimming removed 0 bases at V and 4 bases at J, with 18 bases between. Germline V lookup: CDR1 SGHDN, CDR2 FVKESK. DNA for the CDR3: TGTGCCAGCAGCCAAGAAAGGTTTATCCCTATCGGAGAGACCCAGTACTTC. Translating it yields CASSQERFIPIGETQYF. The variable domain in full, completed from reference TRBV14 and TRBJ2-5, reads EAGVTQFPSHSVIEKGQTVTLRCDPISGHDNLYWYRRVMGKEIKFLLHFVKESKQDESGMPNNRFLAERTGGTYSTLKVQPAELEDSGVYFCASSQERFIPIGETQYFGPGTRLLVL.

The chain is built from TRBV6-5 and TRBJ1-1, with TRBD1 matching over 7 bases. Germline V CDR1 and CDR2: MNHEY, SVGAGI. CDR3 length equals 14 residues. Trimming took 5 bases from V and 5 from J; bases not matched to a gene: 8. The CDR3 loop reads CASSRRGGGTEAFF. The CDR3 nucleotides read TGTGCCAGCAGTCGCAGGGGGGGGGGAACTGAAGCTTTCTTT.

V usage is TRBV12-3 or TRBV12-4 and J usage is TRBJ2-3; D may match TRBD1 or TRBD2 (5 bases each). V lost 8 bases and J 2 bases, leaving 14 bases between the germline ends. The CDR3 covers 14 residues. CDR3 amino acids: CASHPGPLTDTQYF. The CDR3 DNA follows: TGTGCCAGCCATCCGGGACCTCTCACAGATACGCAGTATTTT.